The 10 T cell receptor beta chains below come from one sample, sequenced in a study of CD8 T cells in ankylosing spondylitis. Their antigens remain unidentified. TCRdb reprocessed the 5' RACE reads with MiXCR, giving one entry per CDR3 protein. The repertoire holds about 440,000 distinct CDR3 sequences, with roughly 18% as singletons. The study, taken as a whole, reports: About 8 highly homologous variants made up a TCR beta motif that seemed to typify ankylosing spondylitis blood.

The sequenced sample consisted of blood, either unsorted or a sorted T cell fraction (not recorded which). These TCRs come from a male donor with ankylosing spondylitis.

For this clonotype: A clone one base away is much larger, so this may be a read error. V gene TRBV29-1 combines with J gene TRBJ1-2; no definite D call. CDR1 is SQVTM, CDR2 ANQGSEA, per germline. V was trimmed by 1 base and J by 2 bases, leaving 5 bases between them. The CDR3 covers 12 residues. As DNA, the CDR3 is TGCAGCGTTGAAGGGGAGAACTATGGCTACACCTTC. Translating it yields CSVEGENYGYTF.

This clonotype has a handful of counts. The genes are TRBV3-1 and TRBJ2-1; 7 bases fit TRBD2. V lost 4 bases to trimming and J lost 3 bases; unmatched junction nucleotides: 9. Germline V gene lookup returns CDR1 LGHDT and CDR2 YNNKEL (reference sequence). There are 16 residues in the CDR3. The CDR3 DNA follows: TGTGCCAGCAGCCGAGTATGGAGCGGGGACTACAATGAGCAGTTCTTC. It specifies CASSRVWSGDYNEQFF.

The CDR3 sequence is CSARVVGRAEAFF. DNA of the CDR3: TGCAGTGCTAGGGTAGTCGGAAGGGCTGAAGCTTTCTTT. This chain joins TRBV20-1 and TRBJ1-1, with D unclear. The V gene's germline CDR1 is DFQATT and CDR2 SNEGSKA (reference sequence). V shed 3 bases and J shed 6 bases, with 14 bases lying between them. This CDR3 comprises 13 residues.

V and J are TRBV5-1 and TRBJ1-1; D not certain. The CDR3 has 13 amino acids. V dropped 0 bases and J dropped 4 bases, with 7 bases sitting between them. Per germline, CDR1 SGHRS and CDR2 YFSETQ. DNA for the CDR3: TGCGCCAGCAGCTTGGTTGTCAGCACTGAAGCTTTCTTT. It encodes CASSLVVSTEAFF.

Many counts were recorded for this clonotype. The junction departs from the called germline gene at one end, perhaps through a read error. The chain links TRBV12-3 or TRBV12-4 to TRBJ2-2, with TRBD2 identical over 11 bases. The CDR3 covers 13 residues. In DNA form, the CDR3 reads TGTGCCAGCAGATTAGCGGGAGGGCGGGAGCTGTTTTTT. The encoded protein is CASRLAGGRELFF.

This clonotype was counted a few times. This chain connects TRBV5-6 to TRBJ1-2; D gene uncertain. Looked up from germline, CDR1 is SGHDT and CDR2 is YYEEEE. V shed 1 base and J shed 7 bases, with 11 bases lying between them. The CDR3 is 13 amino acids. The CDR3 spells CASSLRKSSGYTF. The CDR3 DNA reads as TGTGCCAGCAGCTTGAGAAAGAGTAGTGGCTACACCTTC.

This clonotype was detected only a few times. The chain uses TRBV7-2 and TRBJ2-5; the match to TRBD2 covers 8 bases. The trim removed 5 bases at V and 7 bases at J, leaving 9 bases unmatched. Germline V gives CDR1 SGHTA, CDR2 FQGNSA. The CDR3 sequence is 14 residues long. The CDR3 DNA follows: TGTGCCAGCAGCCCCCCGGGACTAGAAGTGACCCAGTACTTC. Translation: CASSPPGLEVTQYF.

The rearrangement uses TRBV5-1 and TRBJ2-7, with 8 bases fitting TRBD2. V dropped 4 bases and J dropped 2; count of bases not matched to a gene: 11. The CDR3 consists of 16 residues. Germline V CDR1 and CDR2: SGHRS, YFSETQ. The CDR3 region is CASSPLETSVAYEQYF. The CDR3 DNA follows: TGCGCCAGCAGCCCACTTGAGACTAGCGTTGCCTACGAGCAGTACTTC.

The chain is built from TRBV18 and TRBJ2-5; 9 positions agree with TRBD1. Germline CDR1 and CDR2: KGHSH and LQKENI. This CDR3 region has 15 residues. J was trimmed by 2 bases and V by 8 bases; bases with no gene match: 9. CDR3 coding DNA: TGTGCCAGCACCCGGGACAGGGTCGGTCAAGAGACCCAGTACTTC. Protein: CASTRDRVGQETQYF.

The chain joins TRBV27 to TRBJ1-2; unclear D gene. Trimming stripped 3 bases from V and 4 bases from J, with 9 bases between. The germline V gene encodes CDR1 MNHEY and CDR2 SMNVEV (reference sequence). This CDR3 has 13 amino acids. CDR3 protein: CASSFAGSYGYTF. The CDR3 region has the DNA TGTGCCAGCAGTTTCGCGGGGAGCTATGGCTACACCTTC.